This T cell receptor beta chain was captured by sequencing in a study of blood T cell repertoires in COVID-19. At the level of the study: PBMCs, B-cell-depleted T cells, or T cells were the source of the cDNA or gDNA that made up the material.

Participants spanned ages about 18 to 95 years and resided in 24 US areas. J lost 5 bases, V lost 5 bases, and 3 bases had no gene match. The germline CDR1 and CDR2 sequences are SGHTA and FQGTGA. The CDR3 is 13 residues long. Assay used: immunoSEQ multiplex PCR; TCRdb lists only in-frame clones, some missing. Of roughly 230,000 clones in the sample, about 86% were seen once. This TCR derives from a man aged 50 to 59 who had recovered from COVID-19. The chain uses TRBV7-3 and TRBJ2-1; 7 nucleotides line up with TRBD1. Material for sequencing was PBMCs or T cells enriched from blood (not recorded which). The CDR3 spells CASSPTGNNEQFF. The CDR3 DNA sequence: TGTGCCAGCAGCCCGACAGGGAACAATGAGCAGTTCTTC. Supplemented by reference TRBV7-3 and TRBJ2-1, the full variable domain reads GAGVSQTPSNKVTEKGKYVELRCDPISGHTALYWYRQSLGQGPEFLIYFQGTGAADDSGLPNDRFFAVRPEGSVSTLKIQRTERGDSAVYLCASSPTGNNEQFFGPGTRLTVL.